This T cell receptor beta chain stems from a study of CD8 T cells in ankylosing spondylitis. Findings and caveats of the study: Typical of ankylosing spondylitis blood, it appeared, was a TCR beta motif of eight highly homologous variants.

This clonotype was detected a few times. The antigen is undetermined. From the 5' RACE reads, TCRdb called clonotypes with MiXCR, one entry per CDR3 protein. The sample comprises roughly 120,000 distinct CDR3 sequences, around 7% of which are singletons, and 12% rests with the top ten. The CDR3 has 15 residues. Trimming cost V 8 bases and J 1 base; bases outside gene matches: 6. The genes are TRBV12-3 or TRBV12-4 and TRBJ2-2, with 8 bases identical to TRBD2. The material sequenced was blood, either unsorted or a sorted T cell fraction (not recorded which). The TCR was taken from a male donor with ankylosing spondylitis or in good health (not recorded which). The chain's CDR3 is CASCYAGGNTGELFF. The CDR3 DNA is TGTGCCAGCTGTTACGCGGGGGGGAACACCGGGGAGCTGTTTTTT.